Listed here are 20 T cell receptor beta chains from one sample, sequenced in a study of blood T cells in healthy people across ages. Together with a sample-barcoded 5' primer, a J-beta primer mix was included in a second PCR lasting roughly 6 to 12 cycles. From the 5' RACE reads, TCRdb called clonotypes with MiXCR, one entry per CDR3 protein. The sample contains some 760,000 distinct CDR3 sequences, 20% to 25% of which appear only once. This sample was also put to use in a study of T cells of mothers and their children.

The source material was blood. Receptor source: a boy younger than 18 in good health.

J is TRBJ2-1 and V is TRBV2; D ambiguous. The germline CDR1 and CDR2 sequences are SNHLY and FYNNEI. The germline V and J ends were trimmed by 2 bases and 9 bases, with 11 bases remaining between them. The CDR3 sequence is 13 residues long. CDR3 sequence: CASSEFETIEQFF. The CDR3 DNA follows: TGTGCCAGCAGTGAATTTGAAACAATTGAGCAGTTCTTC.

The chain combines TRBV5-1 with TRBJ2-1; 8 positions agree with TRBD2. V was clipped by 3 bases and J by 3 bases; unmatched bases: 8. The CDR3 consists of 16 residues. CDR1 and CDR2 from the germline V gene are SGHRS and YFSETQ. In DNA form, the CDR3 reads TGCGCCAGCAGCTCCCACACTAGCGGCCTCTACAATGAGCAGTTCTTC. It translates to CASSSHTSGLYNEQFF. Full variable domain (remainder filled in from reference TRBV5-1 and TRBJ2-1): KAGVTQTPRYLIKTRGQQVTLSCSPISGHRSVSWYQQTPGQGLQFLFEYFSETQRNKGNFPGRFSGRQFSNSRSEMNVSTLELGDSALYLCASSSHTSGLYNEQFFGPGTRLTVL.

This clonotype was found a few times. V is TRBV7-2 and J is TRBJ2-5; TRBD2 matches at 7 bases. The CDR3 runs to 17 residues. V was pared by 2 bases and J by 5 bases, with 14 bases of the junction left unmatched. The germline V gene encodes CDR1 SGHTA and CDR2 FQGNSA. CDR3 sequence reads: CASSLLVTGGSQETQYF. The CDR3 region has the DNA TGTGCCAGCAGCTTATTGGTTACGGGCGGGAGCCAGGAGACCCAGTACTTC. Filled out from reference TRBV7-2 and TRBJ2-5, the complete variable domain reads GAGVSQSPSNKVTEKGKDVELRCDPISGHTALYWYRQSLGQGLEFLIYFQGNSAPDKSGLPSDRFSAERTGGSVSTLTIQRTQQEDSAVYLCASSLLVTGGSQETQYFGPGTRLLVL.

The genes are TRBV9 and TRBJ2-5; D perhaps matches TRBD2 (5 bases). The J call may be in error: the DNA end matches TRBJ2-7 better. The CDR3 is 14 amino acids. The germline V gene has CDR1 SGDLS and CDR2 YYNGEE. This CDR3 reads CASSEALGDYEQYF. CDR3 sequence (DNA): TGTGCCAGCAGCGAAGCCTTGGGAGACTACGAGCAGTACTTC.

V and J are TRBV10-3 and TRBJ2-2; D not resolved. The CDR3 contains 15 residues. V lost 11 bases, J lost 4 bases, and 20 bases lay in between. Germline CDR1 is ENHRY and CDR2 is SYGVKD. As DNA, the CDR3 is TGTGCCGCCCTTTCCTTGGGATATCGCACCGGGGAGCTGTTTTTT. Encoded protein: CAALSLGYRTGELFF.

CDR3 residues: CASSPTGGELFF. CDR3 sequence (DNA): TGTGCCAGCAGTCCGACGGGAGGTGAACTGTTTTTT. This chain joins TRBV7-9 and TRBJ1-4; D not certain. The V and J ends lost 6 bases and 12 bases respectively, with 14 bases between them. There are 12 residues in the CDR3. From germline, CDR1 is SEHNR and CDR2 FQNEAQ (reference sequence).

This clonotype appeared a few times. This sequence joins TRBV10-3 and TRBJ2-6; the D is unclear. Per germline, CDR1 ENHRY and CDR2 SYGVKD. The CDR3 is 16 residues long. V gave up 3 bases and J gave up 0 bases, with 9 bases separating them. The CDR3 coding sequence is TGTGCCATCAGTGAATACCGTAGCTCTGGGGCCAACGTCCTGACTTTC. Residues: CAISEYRSSGANVLTF.

A few counts support this clonotype. The genes are TRBV7-9 and TRBJ2-5; perhaps TRBD2 as D (5 bases). The CDR3 is made up of 15 amino acids. CDR1 is SEHNR, CDR2 FQNEAQ, per germline (reference sequence). The V end was cut by 1 base, the J end by 2 bases, with 11 bases between. Here the CDR3 DNA reads TGTGCCAGCAGCTTAGAGCTAGGAGGTCAAGAGACCCAGTACTTC. Protein: CASSLELGGQETQYF.

This clonotype appeared a few times. This chain links TRBV18 with TRBJ2-2, with D uncertain. The CDR3 contains 14 residues. V was cut by 2 bases and J by 3 bases, with 7 bases left in between. Germline V gene lookup returns CDR1 KGHSH and CDR2 LQKENI. CDR3 sequence (DNA): TGTGCCAGCTCACCAGCGACACACACCGGGGAGCTGTTTTTT. It specifies CASSPATHTGELFF.

The chain recombines TRBV29-1 with TRBJ2-7, with 9 bases lining up with TRBD1. Trimming cost V 3 bases and J 2 bases; bases outside gene matches: 5. CDR3 length: 14 residues. Germline loops: CDR1 SQVTM, CDR2 ANQGSEA. This chain's CDR3 is CSVDWGTGTYEQYF. CDR3 sequence (DNA): TGCAGCGTTGATTGGGGGACAGGGACCTACGAGCAGTACTTC.

This clonotype has a count of ten or more. V is TRBV6-2 or TRBV6-3 and J is TRBJ2-5, with TRBD1 matching over 8 bases. CDR1 is MNHEY and CDR2 is SVGEGT in the germline V gene. V shed 6 bases, J shed 6 bases, and the junction held 9 bases outside the gene matches. The length of the CDR3 is 14 residues. The CDR3 protein is CASRDRVASQTQYF. The CDR3 DNA sequence: TGTGCCAGCAGGGACAGGGTGGCGTCCCAGACCCAGTACTTC.

This clonotype turned up a few times. The chain couples TRBV5-1 to TRBJ2-2, with a tentative D call TRBD1 (5 bases). The CDR3 runs 15 residues. The germline CDR1 and CDR2 sequences are SGHRS and YFSETQ. V shed 0 bases and J shed 6 bases, with 12 bases lying between them. The CDR3, as DNA: TGCGCCAGCAGCTTGGTAGAGACAGTGCCCGGGGAGCTGTTTTTT. This encodes CASSLVETVPGELFF. Full variable domain (missing parts from reference TRBV5-1 and TRBJ2-2): KAGVTQTPRYLIKTRGQQVTLSCSPISGHRSVSWYQQTPGQGLQFLFEYFSETQRNKGNFPGRFSGRQFSNSRSEMNVSTLELGDSALYLCASSLVETVPGELFFGEGSRLTVL.

The rearrangement uses TRBV24-1 and TRBJ2-3; D perhaps matches TRBD2 (5 bases). CDR3 size: 15 residues. V lost 3 bases and J 2 bases, leaving 11 bases between the germline ends. The V gene's germline CDR1 is KGHDR and CDR2 SFDVKD. The CDR3 DNA reads as TGTGCCACCAGTGATCCTAGGGAGACCACAGATACGCAGTATTTT. It yields the protein CATSDPRETTDTQYF.

This chain links TRBV7-9 with TRBJ2-5; unclear D gene. This CDR3 is built from 14 residues. Germline-derived CDR1 and CDR2 are SEHNR and FQNEAQ (reference sequence). Trimming stripped 2 bases from V and 4 bases from J, with 11 bases between. The CDR3 is CASSLNGDGETQYF. As DNA, the CDR3 is TGTGCCAGCAGCTTAAACGGTGATGGAGAGACCCAGTACTTC.

The chain is built from TRBV28 and TRBJ2-5; D is undetermined. Near its end, the DNA agrees better with TRBJ2-1, so the J call may be wrong. The CDR3 runs 12 residues. The germline gives CDR1 MDHEN, CDR2 SYDVKM. CDR3 in amino acids: CASGPDFYEQFF. The CDR3 DNA is TGTGCCAGCGGACCCGACTTCTATGAGCAGTTCTTC.

J is TRBJ2-1 and V is TRBV29-1; D possibly corresponds to TRBD1 (6 bases). Judging by the DNA end, TRBJ2-7 fits better; the J call may be wrong. The CDR3 covers 14 residues. Looked up from germline, CDR1 is SQVTM and CDR2 is ANQGSEA. The CDR3 reads CSVVDDRFPYEQYF. The CDR3 bases are TGCAGCGTTGTAGATGACAGGTTCCCCTACGAGCAGTACTTC.

The chain employs TRBV28 and TRBJ1-1; D call uncertain. Between the trimmed V and J ends, which lost 2 bases and 2 bases, there was a span of 12 bases. The germline gives CDR1 MDHEN, CDR2 SYDVKM. CDR3 length: 15 residues. The CDR3 DNA follows: TGTGCCAGCAGTTTACTTAGGGTCAGAAACACTGAAGCTTTCTTT. It specifies CASSLLRVRNTEAFF.

This clonotype was detected only a few times. In DNA, the CDR3 is TGCGCCAGCAGCCAAGAAGGGGTCCCCGGTGAAGCTTTCTTT. Translation gives CASSQEGVPGEAFF. The chain links TRBV4-1 to TRBJ1-1, with D tentatively TRBD1 (5 bases). The CDR3 covers 14 residues. Trimming took 0 bases from V and 7 from J, leaving 12 bases between them. The V gene's germline CDR1 is MGHRA and CDR2 YSYEKL.

V usage is TRBV6-1 and J usage is TRBJ2-1; 10 nucleotides align to TRBD2. This CDR3 is built from 15 residues. Germline V CDR1 and CDR2: MNHNS, SASEGT. Unmatched junction bases numbered 3, after V lost 1 base and J lost 6 bases. CDR3 sequence reads: CASSEEAGGPNEQFF. The CDR3, as DNA: TGTGCCAGCAGTGAAGAAGCGGGAGGGCCCAATGAGCAGTTCTTC.

This clonotype has only a few counts. This chain connects TRBV6-2 or TRBV6-3 to TRBJ1-1; D gene unclear. The CDR3 runs 13 residues. CDR1 and CDR2 from the germline V gene are MNHEY and SVGEGT. Trimming removed 6 bases from V and 2 bases from J, with 10 bases in between. CDR3 coding DNA: TGTGCCAGCAGACTCCGGAGCAACACTGAAGCTTTCTTT. Its protein is CASRLRSNTEAFF.